The 29 T cell receptor beta chains listed next were all sequenced from one sample in a study of cytomegalovirus exposure and HLA in healthy donors. PCR primers comprised 60 Vbeta and 13 Jbeta primers. The protocol was immunoSEQ multiplex PCR, while the TCRdb copy is restricted to in-frame clones and leaves out a portion. The data hold about 150,000 clones, with approximately 80% observed a single time. The sample consisted of PBMCs. These receptors were taken from a woman aged 40 to 50 in good health and CMV-seronegative.

The rearrangement links TRBV5-1 to TRBJ2-5, with a possible D match to TRBD2 (6 bases). This CDR3 has 17 residues. The ends were cut back, 0 bases at V and 1 base at J, with 16 bases in the middle. Germline CDR1 is SGHRS and CDR2 is YFSETQ. CDR3 nucleotide sequence: TGCGCCAGCAGCTTGGGATCCAGTGTAGCGGCCCAAGAGACCCAGTACTTC. It is translated as CASSLGSSVAAQETQYF.

V is TRBV7-2 and J is TRBJ1-6; 8 bases line up with TRBD1. Germline-derived CDR1 and CDR2 are SGHTA and FQGNSA. The V and J ends lost 5 bases and 5 bases, in that order; junction bases with no gene match: 5. This CDR3 has 15 residues. CDR3 residues: CASSNKQGDNSPLHF. Written as DNA, the CDR3 is TGTGCCAGCAGCAACAAACAGGGGGATAATTCACCCCTCCACTTT.

The sample holds one count of this clone. The rearrangement joins TRBV18 to TRBJ1-3; D call uncertain. This CDR3 spans 16 amino acids. Trimming pared 0 bases from V and 2 bases from J, leaving 11 bases between. Per the germline V gene, CDR1 is KGHSH and CDR2 is LQKENI. CDR3 sequence (DNA): TGTGCCAGCTCACCACCCGAGGACTGGGCTGGAAACACCATATATTTT. Amino acid sequence: CASSPPEDWAGNTIYF.

The chain is built from TRBV19 and TRBJ2-3; 8 positions match TRBD2. The CDR3 has 16 residues. Germline V CDR1 and CDR2: LNHDA, SQIVND (reference sequence). J lost 2 bases, V lost 5 bases, and 9 bases had no gene match. The CDR3 nucleotides are TGTGCCAGTAGTTTAATCCCGGGAGGGATCACAGATACGCAGTATTTT. This translates into CASSLIPGGITDTQYF.

In its sample, this clone was seen a few times. The CDR3 sequence is CASSYSDRNTEAFF. The CDR3 nucleotides read TGTGCCAGCAGTTACTCCGACAGGAACACTGAAGCTTTCTTT. The chain joins TRBV6-6 to TRBJ1-1; tentatively, D is TRBD1 (5 bases). Trimming shortened V by 0 bases and J by 1 base, and 6 bases separated the two germline ends. Germline V gene lookup returns CDR1 MNHNY and CDR2 SVGAGI (reference sequence). The CDR3 has 14 residues.

This rearrangement joins TRBV6-5 to TRBJ2-3; 8 bases are a match to TRBD2. Germline V lookup: CDR1 MNHEY, CDR2 SVGAGI. The CDR3 is 14 amino acids. The V gene end was trimmed by 7 bases and the J gene end by 0 bases; junction bases not matched to a gene: 3. CDR3 protein: CASNRGGSTDTQYF. In nucleotides, the CDR3 is TGTGCCAGCAACCGGGGGGGTAGCACAGATACGCAGTATTTT.

The chain joins TRBV5-6 to TRBJ2-3; 11 positions match TRBD2. Per germline, CDR1 SGHDT and CDR2 YYEEEE. The ends lost 1 base at V and 2 bases at J; junction bases unmatched: 3. The CDR3 loop spans 16 amino acids. In DNA, the CDR3 is TGTGCCAGCAGCTTGCAGACTAGCGGGGTCACAGATACGCAGTATTTT. Protein sequence: CASSLQTSGVTDTQYF. The full variable domain, with the rest looked up from reference TRBV5-6 and TRBJ2-3, is DAGVTQSPTHLIKTRGQQVTLRCSPKSGHDTVSWYQQALGQGPQFIFQYYEEEERQRGNFPDRFSGHQFPNYSSELNVNALLLGDSALYLCASSLQTSGVTDTQYFGPGTRLTVL.

The V gene is TRBV4-2, the J gene TRBJ1-2, with D possibly being TRBD1 (6 bases). CDR3 length: 17 amino acids. The germline V gene has CDR1 LGHNA and CDR2 YNFKEQ. V lost 2 bases to trimming and J lost 0 bases, with 16 bases between them. The CDR3 region is CASSQSRGHLANYGYTF. As DNA, the CDR3 is TGTGCCAGCAGCCAATCCCGGGGACACCTTGCTAACTATGGCTACACCTTC.

DNA for the CDR3: TGTGCCAGCAGCAAACAGGGGGGAGGAGAGACCCAGTACTTC. Translation gives CASSKQGGGETQYF. The chain employs TRBV7-2 and TRBJ2-5; 8 positions agree with TRBD1. This CDR3 comprises 14 residues. V shed 5 bases, J shed 4 bases, and the junction held 6 bases outside the gene matches. Germline V lookup: CDR1 SGHTA, CDR2 FQGNSA. Variable domain in full (rest from reference TRBV7-2 and TRBJ2-5): GAGVSQSPSNKVTEKGKDVELRCDPISGHTALYWYRQSLGQGLEFLIYFQGNSAPDKSGLPSDRFSAERTGGSVSTLTIQRTQQEDSAVYLCASSKQGGGETQYFGPGTRLLVL.

This clone turned up a few times. The chain recombines TRBV19 with TRBJ2-1, with D possibly matching TRBD2 (6 bases). The V end was cut by 4 bases, the J end by 8 bases, with 18 bases between. CDR3 size: 15 residues. Germline CDR1 is LNHDA and CDR2 is SQIVND (reference sequence). CDR3 sequence reads: CASSTGEDSGDEQFF. CDR3 bases: TGTGCCAGTAGTACGGGGGAGGACTCCGGGGATGAGCAGTTCTTC.

With respect to this clone: The junction shows a germline mismatch at one end, possibly a read error. The chain couples TRBV28 to TRBJ2-6; D perhaps matches TRBD1 (5 bases). Germline CDR1 MDHEN, CDR2 SYDVKM. CDR3 length: 16 residues. This CDR3 is CASSSYRSSGANGLTF. The CDR3 bases are TGTGCCAGCAGTTCATACAGGAGCTCTGGGGCCAACGGCCTGACTTTC.

V gene TRBV4-2 combines with J gene TRBJ1-1, with unresolved D. The CDR3 sequence is 13 residues long. Trimming took 3 bases from V and 1 from J, leaving 6 bases between them. Germline V gene sequence: CDR1 LGHNA, CDR2 YNFKEQ. The CDR3 DNA reads as TGTGCCAGCAGCCAGGGAGGGAACACTGAAGCTTTCTTT. Its protein product is CASSQGGNTEAFF.

This clone was counted a single time. The rearrangement links TRBV2 to TRBJ1-6; 8 nucleotides line up with TRBD1. CDR1 and CDR2 (germline): SNHLY, FYNNEI. The CDR3 contains 14 residues. The V gene end was trimmed by 6 bases and the J gene end by 10 bases; junction bases not matched to a gene: 8. The CDR3 loop is CASRGQDYGSPLHF. The CDR3 DNA sequence: TGTGCCAGCAGGGGACAGGACTATGGGTCACCCCTCCACTTT.

As to this clone: Germline is not matched at one junction end, which may reflect a read error. This sequence joins TRBV5-1 and TRBJ2-6, with 9 nucleotides matching TRBD1. Germline lookup yields CDR1 SGHRS and CDR2 YFSETQ. This CDR3 spans 18 amino acids. This CDR3 reads CASSLRDRDYSGANGLTF. The CDR3 DNA sequence: TGCGCCAGCAGCCTCCGGGACAGGGACTACTCTGGGGCCAACGGCCTGACTTTC.

This sequence joins TRBV11-3 and TRBJ2-7, with 7 bases fitting TRBD1. Germline V gene data show CDR1 as SGHNT and CDR2 as YENEEA. Trimming at V came to 5 bases and at J to 3 bases, leaving 10 bases not matched to a gene. This CDR3 contains 15 residues. Written as DNA, the CDR3 is TGTGCCAGCAGCCCCCGGGACAGAGGTAACTACGAGCAGTACTTC. This gives the protein CASSPRDRGNYEQYF.

V usage is TRBV28 and J usage is TRBJ2-4, with a weak D call TRBD2 (5 bases). CDR1 and CDR2 from the germline V gene are MDHEN and SYDVKM. The CDR3 covers 13 residues. V was cut by 5 bases and J by 0 bases, with 5 bases left in between. The CDR3 DNA follows: TGTGCCAGCAGTGGACTAGCCAAAAACATTCAGTACTTC. This codes for CASSGLAKNIQYF.

V is TRBV10-1 and J is TRBJ2-7, with 7 bases identical to TRBD1. The CDR3 contains 15 residues. CDR1 and CDR2 from the germline V gene are WNHNN and SYGVQD (reference sequence). The V and J ends lost 2 bases and 2 bases, in that order; junction bases with no gene match: 6. The CDR3 loop is CASSERVGGTYEQYF. The CDR3 DNA sequence: TGCGCCAGCAGTGAGAGGGTAGGGGGCACCTACGAGCAGTACTTC.

The chain recombines TRBV5-1 with TRBJ1-4; TRBD1 might be the D (6 bases). Germline V gives CDR1 SGHRS, CDR2 YFSETQ. The CDR3 is 17 amino acids. V was pared by 0 bases and J by 11 bases, with 23 bases between. The CDR3: CASSLGPLGDGQGKLFF. For the CDR3, the DNA is TGCGCCAGCAGCTTGGGCCCCCTTGGGGACGGGCAGGGGAAACTGTTTTTT.

With respect to this clone: One end of the junction varies from germline; a read error may be responsible. The rearrangement joins TRBV7-2 to TRBJ2-6, with a possible D match to TRBD1 (7 bases). This CDR3 is built from 17 residues. Per the germline V gene, CDR1 is SGHTA and CDR2 is FQGNSA. The CDR3 region is CASSPQGGHSGANGLTF. The CDR3 region has the DNA TGTGCCAGCAGCCCCCAGGGGGGCCACTCTGGGGCCAACGGCCTGACTTTC.

J is TRBJ1-1 and V is TRBV11-3, with 10 bases aligning to TRBD1. There are 18 residues in the CDR3. Germline values: CDR1 SGHNT, CDR2 YENEEA. V shed 2 bases and J 1 base; nucleotides not matched to a gene: 10. The CDR3 sequence is CASSLMGTGVIGNTEAFF. CDR3 nucleotide sequence: TGTGCCAGCAGCTTAATGGGGACAGGGGTCATTGGGAACACTGAAGCTTTCTTT.

The chain uses TRBV5-1 and TRBJ2-7; 8 bases agree with TRBD1. The V and J ends lost 7 bases and 0 bases, in that order; junction bases with no gene match: 3. Germline CDR1 is SGHRS and CDR2 is YFSETQ. The CDR3 is 13 amino acids. CDR3 in DNA: TGCGCCAGCGGTCAGGGGGCCTCCTACGAGCAGTACTTC. Residues: CASGQGASYEQYF. The complete variable domain, with remaining parts taken from reference TRBV5-1 and TRBJ2-7, reads KAGVTQTPRYLIKTRGQQVTLSCSPISGHRSVSWYQQTPGQGLQFLFEYFSETQRNKGNFPGRFSGRQFSNSRSEMNVSTLELGDSALYLCASGQGASYEQYFGPGTRLTVT.

The rearrangement joins TRBV4-2 to TRBJ1-4; tentatively, D is TRBD1 (5 bases). V was shortened by 0 bases and J by 0 bases, with 11 bases between the two germline ends. The CDR3 loop spans 17 amino acids. CDR1 and CDR2 (germline): LGHNA, YNFKEQ. CDR3 sequence (DNA): TGTGCCAGCAGCCAAGATAAATCGGGGGCAACTAATGAAAAACTGTTTTTT. Its translation is CASSQDKSGATNEKLFF.

The chain recombines TRBV6-5 with TRBJ1-2; a possible D gene is TRBD1 (6 bases). In germline, CDR1 is MNHEY, CDR2 SVGAGI. The CDR3 extends over 14 amino acids. V lost 6 bases and J 4 bases, leaving 15 bases between the germline ends. CDR3 protein: CASSASGQTYGYTF. The CDR3, as DNA: TGTGCCAGCAGCGCCTCCGGACAGACCTATGGCTACACCTTC.

This clone showed up just once. The chain has TRBV7-8 and TRBJ2-1, with TRBD2 matching 8 bases. The CDR3 consists of 15 residues. Trimming removed 4 bases from V and 6 bases from J; junction bases left unmatched: 8. CDR1 SGHVS and CDR2 FQNEAQ come from the germline V gene. This CDR3 reads CASSSVAGWGNEQFF. The DNA for the CDR3 is TGTGCCAGCAGCTCCGTAGCGGGATGGGGCAATGAGCAGTTCTTC.

The chain joins TRBV6-4 to TRBJ2-5; 10 nucleotides align to TRBD1. Judging by the DNA end, TRBJ2-7 fits better; the J call may be wrong. This CDR3 region has 14 residues. Germline loops: CDR1 MRHNA, CDR2 SNTAGT. This CDR3 is CASTPGQGAYEQYF. As DNA, the CDR3 is TGTGCCAGCACCCCCGGACAGGGGGCCTACGAGCAGTACTTC.

V usage is TRBV2 and J usage is TRBJ2-1; 11 bases fit TRBD2. The CDR3 is 17 amino acids. The V gene's germline CDR1 is SNHLY and CDR2 FYNNEI. V gave up 4 bases and J gave up 1 base; unmatched junction bases: 6. The CDR3 nucleotides are TGTGCCAGCAGTGGGCGAGGGACTAGCGGATCCTACAATGAGCAGTTCTTC. It codes for CASSGRGTSGSYNEQFF.

The gene calls are TRBV5-4 and TRBJ2-1; the match to TRBD2 covers 7 bases. Germline loops: CDR1 SGHNT, CDR2 YYREEE (reference sequence). The trim removed 0 bases at V and 4 bases at J, leaving 1 base unmatched. This CDR3 spans 14 amino acids. CDR3 coding DNA: TGTGCCAGCAGCTTGGTGGGGGGGTACAATGAGCAGTTCTTC. It yields the protein CASSLVGGYNEQFF.

The chain links TRBV9 to TRBJ2-7, with 9 nucleotides matching TRBD1. CDR1 SGDLS and CDR2 YYNGEE come from the germline V gene. This CDR3 comprises 13 residues. J was trimmed by 3 bases and V by 5 bases; bases with no gene match: 3. CDR3 coding DNA: TGTGCCAGCAGTCCGGGACAGGGCTACGAGCAGTACTTC. Translation: CASSPGQGYEQYF.

This chain joins TRBV2 and TRBJ2-1; D possibly corresponds to TRBD2 (5 bases). CDR1 SNHLY and CDR2 FYNNEI come from the germline V gene. This CDR3 contains 14 residues. V was pared by 7 bases and J by 1 base, with 11 bases between. The CDR3 region has the DNA TGTGCCAGCAACTCCGGCGGGTCCTACAATGAGCAGTTCTTC. This encodes CASNSGGSYNEQFF.